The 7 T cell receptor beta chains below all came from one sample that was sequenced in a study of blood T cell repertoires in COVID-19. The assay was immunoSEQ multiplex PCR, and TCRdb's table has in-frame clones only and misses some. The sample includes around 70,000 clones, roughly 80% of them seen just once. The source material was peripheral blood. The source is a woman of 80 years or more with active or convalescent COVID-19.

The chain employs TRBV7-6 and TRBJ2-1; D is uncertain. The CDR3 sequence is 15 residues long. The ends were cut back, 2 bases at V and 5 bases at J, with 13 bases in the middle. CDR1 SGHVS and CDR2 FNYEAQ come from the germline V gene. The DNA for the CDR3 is TGTGCCAGCAGCTTATTATCAGTCTCAAACAATGAGCAGTTCTTC. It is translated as CASSLLSVSNNEQFF.

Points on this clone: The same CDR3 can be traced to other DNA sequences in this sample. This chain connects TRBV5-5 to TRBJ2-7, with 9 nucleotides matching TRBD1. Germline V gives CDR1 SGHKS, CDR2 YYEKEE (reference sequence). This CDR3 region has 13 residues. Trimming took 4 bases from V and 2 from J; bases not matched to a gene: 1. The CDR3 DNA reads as TGTGCCAGCAGCCGACAGGGGGCCTACGAGCAGTACTTC. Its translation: CASSRQGAYEQYF.

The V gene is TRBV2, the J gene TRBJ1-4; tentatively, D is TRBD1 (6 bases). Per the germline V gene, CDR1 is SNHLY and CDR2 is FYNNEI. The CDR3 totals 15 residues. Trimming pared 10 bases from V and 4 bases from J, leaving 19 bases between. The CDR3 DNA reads TGTGCCACAAGCCAAGTGACAGGCTATAATGAAAAACTGTTTTTT. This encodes CATSQVTGYNEKLFF.

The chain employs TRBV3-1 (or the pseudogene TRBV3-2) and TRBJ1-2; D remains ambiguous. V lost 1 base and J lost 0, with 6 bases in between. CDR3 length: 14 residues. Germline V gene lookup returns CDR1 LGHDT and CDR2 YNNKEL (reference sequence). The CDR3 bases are TGTGCCAGCAGCCAAGGGCAGGCTAACTATGGCTACACCTTC. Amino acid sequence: CASSQGQANYGYTF.

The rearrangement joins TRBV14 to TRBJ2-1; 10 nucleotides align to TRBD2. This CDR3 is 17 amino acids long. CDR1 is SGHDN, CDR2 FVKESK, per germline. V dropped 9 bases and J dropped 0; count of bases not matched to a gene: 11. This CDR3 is CASGRTSGSSSYNEQFF. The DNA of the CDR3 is TGTGCCAGTGGACGGACTAGCGGTTCAAGCTCCTACAATGAGCAGTTCTTC.

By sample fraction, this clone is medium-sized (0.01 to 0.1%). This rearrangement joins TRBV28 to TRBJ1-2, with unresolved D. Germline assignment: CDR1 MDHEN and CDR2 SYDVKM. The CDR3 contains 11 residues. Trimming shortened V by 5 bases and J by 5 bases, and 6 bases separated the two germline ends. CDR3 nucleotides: TGTGCCAGCAGTCAGGCTTATGGCTACACCTTC. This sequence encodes CASSQAYGYTF.

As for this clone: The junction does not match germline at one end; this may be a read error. CDR3 amino acids: CASSLTEGVPHF. Here the CDR3 DNA reads TGTGCCAGCAGTTTGACCGAAGGGGTCCCGCATTTT. The rearrangement uses TRBV28 and TRBJ2-3, with a weak D call TRBD1 (5 bases). The CDR3 is made up of 12 amino acids. The germline gives CDR1 MDHEN, CDR2 SYDVKM.